Following are 21 T cell receptor beta chains from one sample sequenced in a study of shared clonotypes between healthy human individuals. Assay used: immunoSEQ multiplex PCR; TCRdb lists only in-frame clones, some missing. The sample records fewer than 3 million clones, 80% to 95% being singletons. Sequenced: naive CD4+ T cells from PBMCs. Subset reported: CD45RA+ positively selected. The receptor set was obtained from a man aged 18-30 years in good health. Some clones in this sample may be carry-over from other donors' samples.

This chain joins TRBV9 and TRBJ2-3, with D unresolved. The germline gives CDR1 SGDLS, CDR2 YYNGEE. The CDR3 length is 12 residues. V was clipped by 4 bases and J by 5 bases, with 8 bases between them. The CDR3 sequence is CASSSRLDTQYF. For the CDR3, the DNA is TGTGCCAGCAGCTCCCGGTTAGATACGCAGTATTTT.

The chain recombines TRBV28 with TRBJ1-2; no definite D call. V was shortened by 7 bases and J by 5 bases, with 11 bases between the two germline ends. CDR3 length: 12 residues. In germline, CDR1 is MDHEN, CDR2 SYDVKM. CDR3: CASTSGKYGYTF. The CDR3 DNA follows: TGTGCCAGCACCTCCGGCAAGTATGGCTACACCTTC.

This clone is a singleton in its sample. The chain links TRBV2 to TRBJ1-6; maybe TRBD1 (6 bases). V was clipped by 0 bases and J by 10 bases, with 16 bases between them. There are 16 residues in the CDR3. Germline V gene lookup returns CDR1 SNHLY and CDR2 FYNNEI. The CDR3 DNA sequence: TGTGCCAGCAGTGAAGCGCCCGTCAGGGGAGGGTCACCCCTCCACTTT. Residues: CASSEAPVRGGSPLHF.

The chain couples TRBV19 to TRBJ2-1; D perhaps matches TRBD2 (6 bases). The germline CDR1 and CDR2 sequences are LNHDA and SQIVND (reference sequence). Trimming pared 3 bases from V and 8 bases from J, leaving 11 bases between. This CDR3 region has 13 residues. CDR3 protein: CASSILGGDEQFF. In nucleotides, the CDR3 is TGTGCCAGTAGTATTCTAGGAGGGGATGAGCAGTTCTTC.

J is TRBJ2-7 and V is TRBV27; possibly TRBD1 or TRBD2 for D (5 bases each). Germline V lookup: CDR1 MNHEY, CDR2 SMNVEV (reference sequence). This CDR3 is built from 14 residues. V was pared by 2 bases and J by 3 bases, with 11 bases between. This CDR3 reads CASSLPRDRYEQYF. The CDR3 DNA follows: TGTGCCAGCAGTTTACCAAGGGACCGCTACGAGCAGTACTTC.

The chain combines TRBV7-3 with TRBJ2-6, with D perhaps assigned TRBD1 or TRBD2 (5 bases each). CDR1 and CDR2 (germline): SGHTA, FQGTGA. V was pared by 8 bases and J by 0 bases, with 20 bases between. The CDR3 is 18 residues long. This CDR3 reads CASASGAGKDSGANVLTF. For the CDR3, the DNA is TGTGCCAGCGCTTCCGGGGCAGGAAAAGACTCTGGGGCCAACGTCCTGACTTTC.

With respect to this clone: The same CDR3 arises from other DNA sequences in this sample as well. The chain employs TRBV7-2 and TRBJ2-7; the D is unclear. This CDR3 is built from 13 residues. Trimming left V 1 base short and J 3 bases short, with 7 bases between. CDR1 and CDR2 (germline): SGHTA, FQGNSA. The CDR3 region has the DNA TGTGCCAGCAGCTTAGGGCAGCACTACGAGCAGTACTTC. This codes for CASSLGQHYEQYF.

To note about this clone: Other nucleotide sequences from this sample produce the same CDR3. The V gene is TRBV5-1, the J gene TRBJ1-1; D ambiguous. Trimming cost V 0 bases and J 6 bases, with 9 bases left between them. The CDR3 runs 13 residues. Germline V lookup: CDR1 SGHRS, CDR2 YFSETQ. The CDR3 region is CASSLAPTAEAFF. CDR3 in DNA: TGCGCCAGCAGCTTGGCACCGACGGCTGAAGCTTTCTTT.

The chain combines TRBV30 with TRBJ2-1, with unresolved D. CDR3 length: 13 residues. Between the trimmed V and J ends, which lost 0 bases and 9 bases, there was a span of 12 bases. The germline CDR1 and CDR2 sequences are GTSNPN and SVGIG (reference sequence). Here the CDR3 reads CAWSVHGDSEQFF. DNA for the CDR3: TGTGCCTGGAGTGTACATGGAGACTCTGAGCAGTTCTTC.

The rearrangement links TRBV28 to TRBJ1-5; 7 bases line up with TRBD1. Germline V gives CDR1 MDHEN, CDR2 SYDVKM. The V segment lost 7 bases and the J segment 3 bases; nucleotides outside the gene matches: 12. The CDR3 contains 16 residues. DNA for the CDR3: TGTGCCAGCACCCGAAGGAGGACAGGAGACAATCAGCCCCAGCATTTT. This gives the protein CASTRRRTGDNQPQHF.

On this clone itself: This specimen includes other DNA sequences encoding the same CDR3. CDR3 nucleotide sequence: TGTGCCAGCTCGGAAGGAACAGATACGCAGTATTTT. It translates to CASSEGTDTQYF. The gene calls are TRBV18 and TRBJ2-3, with D unclear. This CDR3 spans 12 amino acids. The V end was cut by 6 bases, the J end by 3 bases, with 7 bases between. Germline values: CDR1 KGHSH, CDR2 LQKENI.

The chain uses TRBV10-3 and TRBJ2-2; weak D call: TRBD1 (5 bases). Trimming cost V 6 bases and J 6 bases, with 11 bases left between them. The CDR3 has 13 amino acids. Germline-derived CDR1 and CDR2 are ENHRY and SYGVKD. The CDR3 region has the DNA TGTGCCATCAGAAACAGGTCGGCCGGGGAGCTGTTTTTT. Translating it yields CAIRNRSAGELFF.

This clone was recorded only once. The rearrangement links TRBV14 to TRBJ2-1; 7 bases fit TRBD1. V was pared by 4 bases and J by 5 bases, with 2 bases of the junction left unmatched. The germline V gene encodes CDR1 SGHDN and CDR2 FVKESK. The CDR3 extends over 13 amino acids. The DNA for the CDR3 is TGTGCCAGCAGCCCGGGACAGAACAATGAGCAGTTCTTC. Translated, it gives CASSPGQNNEQFF.

Details on this clone: The sample holds other DNA sequences that translate to the same CDR3. The chain links TRBV6-5 to TRBJ2-2; weak D call: TRBD2 (6 bases). Germline-derived CDR1 and CDR2 are MNHEY and SVGAGI. The germline V and J ends were trimmed by 0 bases and 4 bases, with 12 bases remaining between them. This CDR3 is 16 amino acids long. The CDR3 spells CASSYSLASGTGELFF. In nucleotides, the CDR3 is TGTGCCAGCAGTTACTCTCTAGCGTCGGGCACCGGGGAGCTGTTTTTT.

The V call is TRBV27, the J call TRBJ2-5; D remains unclear. The length of the CDR3 is 14 residues. CDR1 and CDR2 from the germline V gene are MNHEY and SMNVEV (reference sequence). V lost 2 bases and J 2 bases, leaving 9 bases between the germline ends. Here the CDR3 reads CASSLAHPQETQYF. The CDR3 nucleotides read TGTGCCAGCAGTTTAGCACATCCGCAAGAGACCCAGTACTTC.

The chain employs TRBV5-1 and TRBJ1-1, with a tentative D call TRBD1 (6 bases). This CDR3 spans 16 amino acids. CDR1 and CDR2 (germline): SGHRS, YFSETQ. Trimming pared 0 bases from V and 1 base from J, leaving 13 bases between. The CDR3, as DNA: TGCGCCAGCAGCTTGGGATCACGGGGGGCGAACACTGAAGCTTTCTTT. This gives the protein CASSLGSRGANTEAFF.

Points on this clone: Other DNA sequences in the sample encode the same CDR3. V is TRBV7-9 and J is TRBJ2-2; D is possibly TRBD1 (5 bases). V was cut by 3 bases and J by 4 bases, with 9 bases left in between. This CDR3 has 14 amino acids. Germline V gene data show CDR1 as SEHNR and CDR2 as FQNEAQ (reference sequence). CDR3 DNA: TGTGCCAGCAGCTTTCAGGGTGGCACCGGGGAGCTGTTTTTT. Translated: CASSFQGGTGELFF.

This clone was picked up a small number of times. Other DNA sequences in the sample encode the same CDR3. The chain has TRBV2 and TRBJ1-1, with no clear D. Germline values: CDR1 SNHLY, CDR2 FYNNEI. The CDR3 runs 13 residues. Trimming shortened V by 1 base and J by 1 base, and 4 bases separated the two germline ends. The CDR3 is CASSEERNTEAFF. CDR3 in DNA: TGTGCCAGCAGTGAAGAGAGGAACACTGAAGCTTTCTTT.

This clone has just one count. The CDR3 loop reads CASSSYGTGGYEQYF. The CDR3 nucleotides are TGTGCCAGCAGCTCATACGGGACAGGGGGCTACGAGCAGTACTTC. The chain combines TRBV5-8 with TRBJ2-7; 11 nucleotides match TRBD1. Germline V gives CDR1 SGHTS, CDR2 YDEGEE. The CDR3 is made up of 15 amino acids. The ends lost 3 bases at V and 3 bases at J; junction bases unmatched: 5. Supplemented by reference TRBV5-8 and TRBJ2-7, the full variable domain reads EAGVTQSPTHLIKTRGQQATLRCSPISGHTSVYWYQQALGLGLQFLLWYDEGEERNRGNFPPRFSGRQFPNYSSELNVNALELEDSALYLCASSSYGTGGYEQYFGPGTRLTVT.

This sequence joins TRBV7-9 and TRBJ1-1; D is unresolved. The CDR3 covers 10 residues. The V gene lost 5 bases and the J gene lost 7 bases, with 5 bases spanning the gap. Per the germline V gene, CDR1 is SEHNR and CDR2 is FQNEAQ (reference sequence). The CDR3, as DNA: TGTGCCAGCAGCCAAGTTGAAGCTTTCTTT. This sequence encodes CASSQVEAFF.

The J gene is TRBJ1-2, the V gene TRBV5-4; perhaps TRBD1 as D (5 bases). With 4 bases removed from V and 3 bases from J, the gap between germline ends came to 22 bases. The CDR3 totals 17 residues. Germline CDR1 is SGHNT and CDR2 is YYREEE (reference sequence). In DNA form, the CDR3 reads TGTGCCAGCAGCCCCGGGGCAGACAATTCACCTTACTATGGCTACACCTTC. It specifies CASSPGADNSPYYGYTF.